These 20 T cell receptor beta chains share one sample of origin, sequenced in a study of blood T cell repertoires in COVID-19 (dated by TCRdb to about 2020). Library preparation was by the immunoSEQ multiplex PCR assay. TCRdb carries this immuneACCESS record with in-frame sequences only. Its versions omit some clonotypes, under half of them owing to an unresolved V gene in the studies checked, with the rest unexplained. The table for this sample lists roughly 260,000 clones; around 90% of them were counted only once. The ten largest clones capture approximately 1.3% of the sample. Sequences were obtained from PBMCs or T cells enriched from blood (not recorded which). These TCRs come from a human donor in a cohort exposed to, infected with or recovered from COVID-19 (not recorded which). The donor label of this sample is uncertain.

The chain recombines TRBV19 with TRBJ2-3; 7 nucleotides align to TRBD2. Unmatched junction bases numbered 13, after V lost 11 bases and J lost 5 bases. Germline CDR1 LNHDA, CDR2 SQIVND (reference sequence). This CDR3 spans 14 amino acids. The chain's CDR3 is CAACRSGAGDTQYF. In nucleotides, the CDR3 is TGTGCCGCGTGTCGGAGCGGGGCGGGAGATACGCAGTATTTT. Together with reference TRBV19 and TRBJ2-3, the CDR3 gives the full variable domain: DGGITQSPKYLFRKEGQNVTLSCEQNLNHDAMYWYRQDPGQGLRLIYYSQIVNDFQKGDIAEGYSVSREKKESFPLTVTSAQKNPTAFYLCAACRSGAGDTQYFGPGTRLTVL.

The chain has TRBV14 and TRBJ1-5; D is undetermined. The CDR3 has 13 residues. Germline assignment: CDR1 SGHDN and CDR2 FVKESK. Trimming pared 4 bases from V and 10 bases from J, leaving 14 bases between. CDR3 amino acids: CASSLLADGPQHF. The CDR3 DNA reads TGTGCCAGCAGCCTGTTAGCCGATGGCCCCCAGCATTTT.

The CDR3 DNA sequence: TGTGCCAGCAGCTTGTATTTAAGGACAGAAGTGAGTGGCTACACCTTC. Its protein is CASSLYLRTEVSGYTF. The V and J genes are TRBV5-6 and TRBJ1-2; D might be TRBD1 (6 bases). The germline V gene encodes CDR1 SGHDT and CDR2 YYEEEE. Between the trimmed V and J ends, which lost 1 base and 7 bases, there was a span of 20 bases. The CDR3 has 16 residues.

This clone was counted once. The V call is TRBV6-1, the J call TRBJ1-2, with a tentative D call TRBD1 (6 bases). The CDR3 is made up of 17 amino acids. The germline V gene has CDR1 MNHNS and CDR2 SASEGT. V was cut by 0 bases and J by 1 base, with 15 bases left in between. CDR3 nucleotide sequence: TGTGCCAGCAGTGAAGCTGCTGCAGGGGCCTTTAACTATGGCTACACCTTC. Its protein is CASSEAAAGAFNYGYTF.

The chain links TRBV5-6 to TRBJ2-1; D is unclear. CDR3 length equals 11 residues. CDR1 is SGHDT and CDR2 is YYEEEE in the germline V gene. The germline V and J ends were trimmed by 1 base and 8 bases, with 4 bases remaining between them. CDR3 nucleotide sequence: TGTGCCAGCAGCTTGACGGATGAGCAGTTCTTC. Its translation: CASSLTDEQFF.

The sample holds a few counts of this clone. The same CDR3 can be traced to other DNA sequences in this sample. The chain couples TRBV7-2 to TRBJ2-7; no clear D. The germline V and J ends were trimmed by 1 base and 3 bases, with 13 bases remaining between them. CDR3 length equals 15 residues. Germline CDR1 is SGHTA and CDR2 is FQGNSA. The CDR3 DNA is TGTGCCAGCAGCTTAGGTACAGACCTTATCTACGAGCAGTACTTC. Translating gives CASSLGTDLIYEQYF.

This chain's CDR3 is CASSLGTSGGGYEQYF. Here the CDR3 DNA reads TGTGCCAGCAGCTTAGGGACTAGCGGGGGGGGCTACGAGCAGTACTTC. The rearrangement uses TRBV7-2 and TRBJ2-7, with TRBD2 matching over 15 bases. The length of the CDR3 is 16 residues. CDR1 is SGHTA, CDR2 FQGNSA, per germline. Trimming removed 1 base from V and 3 bases from J; junction bases left unmatched: 1.

The chain has TRBV2 and TRBJ1-4; TRBD1 matches 9 bases. Germline lookup yields CDR1 SNHLY and CDR2 FYNNEI. CDR3 size: 15 residues. V lost 5 bases to trimming and J lost 5 bases; unmatched junction nucleotides: 6. The CDR3 here is CASSTNRGQNEKLFF. The CDR3, as DNA: TGTGCCAGCAGTACTAACAGGGGGCAAAATGAAAAACTGTTTTTT.

The rearrangement links TRBV27 to TRBJ1-6; TRBD1 is a possible D gene (5 bases). Trimming took off 0 bases at V and 10 bases at J, with 16 bases between the two ends. CDR1 is MNHEY, CDR2 SMNVEV, per germline (reference sequence). This CDR3 contains 16 residues. Here the CDR3 DNA reads TGTGCCAGCAGTTTATCGAGGGCGGGGCTCGGATCACCCCTCCACTTT. Its translation: CASSLSRAGLGSPLHF.

The rearrangement links TRBV19 to TRBJ1-2; 9 bases map to TRBD1. Trimming took 7 bases from V and 4 from J; bases not matched to a gene: 4. This CDR3 has 13 residues. Looked up from germline, CDR1 is LNHDA and CDR2 is SQIVND (reference sequence). The CDR3 is CASTLDRGYGYTF. The CDR3 DNA reads as TGTGCCAGTACCTTGGACAGGGGCTATGGCTACACCTTC.

The V call is TRBV12-3 or TRBV12-4, the J call TRBJ1-2; 10 positions match TRBD1. The V and J ends lost 4 bases and 5 bases, in that order; junction bases with no gene match: 1. The CDR3 loop spans 13 amino acids. The CDR3 spells CASSSGQGYGYTF. CDR3 in DNA: TGTGCCAGCAGTTCGGGACAGGGGTATGGCTACACCTTC.

V and J are TRBV4-1 and TRBJ2-3; 10 bases align to TRBD2. The J segment lost 0 bases and the V segment lost 5 bases, leaving 8 bases of the junction unmatched. This CDR3 is built from 17 residues. Germline V gene data show CDR1 as MGHRA and CDR2 as YSYEKL. The CDR3 loop reads CASSFRTSGSSTDTQYF. DNA of the CDR3: TGCGCCAGCAGCTTCCGGACTAGCGGATCTAGCACAGATACGCAGTATTTT.

The J gene is TRBJ1-1, the V gene TRBV7-2; no clear D gene. CDR3 size: 13 residues. The V gene lost 4 bases and the J gene lost 5 bases, with 11 bases spanning the gap. CDR1 is SGHTA, CDR2 FQGNSA, per germline. CDR3 in amino acids: CASSSELRTEAFF. Written as DNA, the CDR3 is TGTGCCAGCAGCTCCGAGCTACGGACTGAAGCTTTCTTT.

Only one count was recorded for this clone. V gene TRBV12-3 or TRBV12-4 combines with J gene TRBJ2-7; D is perhaps TRBD1 (6 bases). V lost 6 bases and J 3 bases, leaving 12 bases between the germline ends. The CDR3 has 13 amino acids. As DNA, the CDR3 is TGTGCCAGCAGGATAGGGGGTAGCTACGAGCAGTACTTC. It yields the protein CASRIGGSYEQYF.

The chain recombines TRBV10-3 with TRBJ1-5; no definite D call. CDR3 length: 16 residues. The ends were cut back, 1 base at V and 2 bases at J, with 12 bases in the middle. Germline CDR1 and CDR2: ENHRY and SYGVKD. In DNA form, the CDR3 reads TGTGCCATCAGTGAGTGGAGGGTAACCGGCAATCAGCCCCAGCATTTT. Protein sequence: CAISEWRVTGNQPQHF.

The chain employs TRBV5-5 and TRBJ1-1; D is uncertain. V dropped 3 bases and J dropped 0 bases, with 15 bases sitting between them. This CDR3 is built from 16 residues. Germline lookup yields CDR1 SGHKS and CDR2 YYEKEE (reference sequence). The CDR3 nucleotides read TGTGCCAGCAGCTCGCCCCCGCCCGGGGTGAACACTGAAGCTTTCTTT. It encodes CASSSPPPGVNTEAFF.

The chain joins TRBV2 to TRBJ1-1; D may be TRBD1 (5 bases). V was clipped by 8 bases and J by 5 bases, with 12 bases between them. Germline V gives CDR1 SNHLY, CDR2 FYNNEI. The CDR3 spans 12 residues. This CDR3 reads CASQREGTEAFF. The CDR3 coding sequence is TGTGCCAGCCAGAGGGAGGGGACTGAAGCTTTCTTT.

This chain uses TRBV30 with TRBJ1-1; D perhaps matches TRBD1 (6 bases). V lost 6 bases to trimming and J lost 8 bases, with 16 bases between them. The CDR3 is made up of 12 amino acids. Germline CDR1 and CDR2: GTSNPN and SVGIG (reference sequence). The CDR3 nucleotides read TGTGCCTGTTTACAGGGCAGAGTAGAAGCTTTCTTT. It is translated as CACLQGRVEAFF.

V is TRBV18 and J is TRBJ2-2; 7 bases map to TRBD1. J was trimmed by 4 bases and V by 3 bases; bases with no gene match: 8. CDR1 KGHSH and CDR2 LQKENI come from the germline V gene. This CDR3 contains 16 residues. CDR3 sequence reads: CASSPFRTGSTGELFF. DNA of the CDR3: TGTGCCAGCTCACCGTTCCGGACAGGTAGCACCGGGGAGCTGTTTTTT.

This chain connects TRBV25-1 to TRBJ2-6; D is perhaps TRBD2 (5 bases). V was trimmed by 7 bases and J by 2 bases, leaving 6 bases between them. CDR1 and CDR2 (germline): MGHDK, SYGVNS. This CDR3 region has 13 residues. CDR3 nucleotide sequence: TGTGCCAGCATGAGGGCTGGGGCCAACGTCCTGACTTTC. Translation gives CASMRAGANVLTF.